This T cell receptor (beta chain) was sequenced for a study of cytomegalovirus exposure and HLA in healthy donors. 60 Vbeta and 13 Jbeta primers were used in PCR. TCRdb's copy holds only in-frame clones and misses some; the assay was immunoSEQ multiplex PCR. This sample's clone table lists under 130,000 clones. Study results and limitations: The study recorded some 160 TCR beta chains that were cytomegalovirus-associated.

This CDR3 has 15 amino acids. The germline V gene has CDR1 SGHAT and CDR2 FQNNGV. J gave up 7 bases and V 2 bases, and 7 bases lay outside the gene matches. Comment on this clone: Antigen unknown.

The chain has TRBV11-2 and TRBJ2-7, with 11 bases identical to TRBD1. The sample consisted of PBMCs. This TCR was recovered from a man aged 35 to 55 in good health and CMV-seronegative. The CDR3 region has the DNA TGTGCCAGCAGCTTACGGGACAGGGGGGGTTGGGAGCAGTACTTC. Amino acid sequence: CASSLRDRGGWEQYF.